This passage covers 23 T cell receptor beta chains from one sample sequenced in a study of CD8+ T cells in alopecia areata. Extracted RNA was reverse transcribed, and the resulting cDNA served as sequencing template. Repertoires were generated with immunoSEQ multiplex PCR, while TCRdb's copy carries only in-frame clones and drops some. This sample has 120,000 to 150,000 clones, with more than 55% found just once. Sequencing was performed on CD8+ T cells sorted from blood. Receptor source: a human donor in good health.

The CDR3 DNA follows: TGTGCCAGCACCCCTTCGGCTGGTCCGTACAATGAGCAGTTCTTC. Translating it yields CASTPSAGPYNEQFF. The V gene is TRBV6-5, the J gene TRBJ2-1; no clear D gene. This CDR3 comprises 15 residues. The ends were cut back, 7 bases at V and 4 bases at J, with 17 bases in the middle. Germline V gene data show CDR1 as MNHEY and CDR2 as SVGAGI.

This clone was seen a handful of times. The chain employs TRBV29-1 and TRBJ2-1; D unresolved. V lost 4 bases and J 1 base, leaving 8 bases between the germline ends. The germline CDR1 and CDR2 sequences are SQVTM and ANQGSEA. The CDR3 extends over 13 amino acids. In nucleotides, the CDR3 is TGCAGCGTTGTCCGAGGTTCCTACAATGAGCAGTTCTTC. This encodes CSVVRGSYNEQFF.

The chain links TRBV5-6 to TRBJ2-7; D is unclear. The CDR3 runs to 12 residues. Germline values: CDR1 SGHDT, CDR2 YYEEEE. Trimming took 0 bases from V and 6 from J, leaving 7 bases between them. CDR3 loop: CASSLVQTEQYF. The CDR3 DNA is TGTGCCAGCAGCTTGGTGCAGACCGAGCAGTACTTC.

The rearrangement uses TRBV5-5 and TRBJ2-7, with 8 bases aligning to TRBD1. With 2 bases clipped from V and 2 bases from J, the junction kept 6 bases outside the gene matches. The CDR3 is made up of 15 amino acids. Germline V CDR1 and CDR2: SGHKS, YYEKEE (reference sequence). Here the CDR3 reads CASSLGTGRTYEQYF. The CDR3, as DNA: TGTGCCAGCAGCTTAGGGACAGGAAGAACCTACGAGCAGTACTTC.

The chain carries TRBV27 and TRBJ2-5; unclear D gene. Between the trimmed V and J ends, which lost 3 bases and 2 bases, there was a span of 10 bases. The CDR3 loop spans 14 amino acids. Germline CDR1 MNHEY, CDR2 SMNVEV (reference sequence). CDR3 coding DNA: TGTGCCAGCAGTTTTTTGGGTTCTCAAGAGACCCAGTACTTC. Translating it yields CASSFLGSQETQYF.

The genes are TRBV20-1 and TRBJ2-1, with 9 bases aligning to TRBD2. The germline gives CDR1 DFQATT, CDR2 SNEGSKA (reference sequence). This CDR3 is 11 amino acids long. The CDR3 reads CVAGVNNEQFF. The CDR3 DNA reads as TGCGTAGCGGGAGTCAACAATGAGCAGTTCTTC.

This clone was seen a few times. This rearrangement joins TRBV5-1 to TRBJ1-1; D may be TRBD1 (5 bases). Germline values: CDR1 SGHRS, CDR2 YFSETQ. Trimming took 0 bases from V and 8 from J, leaving 11 bases between them. The CDR3 sequence is 13 residues long. The CDR3 reads CASSLEGVLEAFF. In DNA, the CDR3 is TGCGCCAGCAGCTTGGAAGGGGTCCTCGAAGCTTTCTTT.

The chain uses TRBV7-2 and TRBJ2-3; no clear D. The ends were cut back, 3 bases at V and 7 bases at J, with 8 bases in the middle. Germline CDR1 reads SGHTA; CDR2 reads FQGNSA. This CDR3 has 12 amino acids. This CDR3 reads CASSLTWYTQYF. The CDR3 bases are TGTGCCAGCAGCTTGACTTGGTATACGCAGTATTTT.

This chain links TRBV6-5 with TRBJ1-2, with D perhaps matching TRBD1 (5 bases). The germline gives CDR1 MNHEY, CDR2 SVGAGI. V shed 5 bases and J shed 8 bases, with 12 bases lying between them. The CDR3 totals 12 residues. CDR3 loop: CASSTGAVGYTF. DNA of the CDR3: TGTGCCAGCAGTACCGGGGCCGTCGGCTACACCTTC.

V gene TRBV18 combines with J gene TRBJ2-1, with 8 bases matching TRBD1. Germline V gene data show CDR1 as KGHSH and CDR2 as LQKENI. This CDR3 has 15 amino acids. With V trimmed by 4 bases and J by 2 bases, 4 bases remained unmatched. CDR3 loop: CASSQDRAAYNEQFF. CDR3 nucleotide sequence: TGTGCCAGCTCACAGGACAGGGCGGCCTACAATGAGCAGTTCTTC.

This clone was observed a single time. This chain uses TRBV7-9 with TRBJ2-4; 10 bases agree with TRBD2. V shed 4 bases, J shed 6 bases, and the junction held 12 bases outside the gene matches. Per germline, CDR1 SEHNR and CDR2 FQNEAQ (reference sequence). This CDR3 is 17 amino acids long. The CDR3 region is CASSSVTSGTLLNIQYF. The CDR3 nucleotides are TGTGCCAGCAGCTCTGTAACTAGCGGGACCTTGTTAAACATTCAGTACTTC. The full variable domain, in which reference TRBV7-9 and TRBJ2-4 provide the parts outside the CDR3, is DTGVSQNPRHKITKRGQNVTFRCDPISEHNRLYWYRQTLGQGPEFLTYFQNEAQLEKSRLLSDRFSAERPKGSFSTLEIQRTEQGDSAMYLCASSSVTSGTLLNIQYFGAGTRLSVL.

The chain uses TRBV25-1 and TRBJ1-2; 7 positions match TRBD1. From germline, CDR1 is MGHDK and CDR2 SYGVNS. The CDR3 has 16 residues. The V gene end was trimmed by 8 bases and the J gene end by 0 bases; junction bases not matched to a gene: 12. The CDR3 bases are TGTGCCAGCTACGGGACGTCTGGGACAGCTAACTATGGCTACACCTTC. Amino acids: CASYGTSGTANYGYTF.

The J gene is TRBJ1-1, the V gene TRBV19, with D tentatively TRBD1 (5 bases). V was trimmed by 6 bases and J by 6 bases, leaving 11 bases between them. CDR1 LNHDA and CDR2 SQIVND come from the germline V gene (reference sequence). CDR3 length equals 12 residues. In DNA form, the CDR3 reads TGTGCCAGTAGCATGTGGGGCGCTGAAGCTTTCTTT. Residues: CASSMWGAEAFF.

This chain uses TRBV6-5 with TRBJ2-2; 8 bases map to TRBD2. The CDR3 extends over 14 amino acids. V was clipped by 5 bases and J by 7 bases; unmatched bases: 6. The germline V gene encodes CDR1 MNHEY and CDR2 SVGAGI. For the CDR3, the DNA is TGTGCCAGCAGTCCAGCGGGAGTGCTCGGGGAGCTGTTTTTT. This gives the protein CASSPAGVLGELFF.

The CDR3: CASSFSGSSYEQYF. DNA for the CDR3: TGCGCCAGCAGCTTTAGCGGTAGCTCCTACGAGCAGTACTTC. The chain combines TRBV5-1 with TRBJ2-7; tentative D call: TRBD2 (6 bases). Trimming removed 2 bases from V and 0 bases from J, with 9 bases in between. The CDR3 runs to 14 residues. Per germline, CDR1 SGHRS and CDR2 YFSETQ.

This clone was picked up a small number of times. V and J are TRBV11-2 and TRBJ2-3, with TRBD2 as a possible D gene (6 bases). Germline-derived CDR1 and CDR2 are SGHAT and FQNNGV. Trimming took off 5 bases at V and 0 bases at J, with 18 bases between the two ends. The CDR3 spans 17 residues. CDR3 nucleotide sequence: TGTGCCAGCAGCCTAAAAGGGCTAGCGATTAGCACAGATACGCAGTATTTT. Translating it yields CASSLKGLAISTDTQYF.

The genes are TRBV6-5 and TRBJ2-7, with 8 bases that match TRBD1. Trimming at V came to 2 bases and at J to 2 bases, leaving 5 bases not matched to a gene. Germline loops: CDR1 MNHEY, CDR2 SVGAGI. CDR3 length equals 15 residues. The CDR3 loop reads CASSYIGTGTYEQYF. The CDR3 DNA follows: TGTGCCAGCAGTTACATTGGGACAGGTACCTACGAGCAGTACTTC.

This clone was observed a few times. The chain combines TRBV7-4 with TRBJ2-1, with D possibly matching TRBD2 (6 bases). There are 13 residues in the CDR3. CDR1 and CDR2 (germline): SGHVT, SQSDAQ. V was pared by 5 bases and J by 5 bases, with 10 bases between. CDR3 DNA sequence: TGTGCCAGCAGCGTGGGACTCAACAATGAGCAGTTCTTC. Protein product: CASSVGLNNEQFF. Looking up the rest from reference TRBV7-4 and TRBJ2-1 gives the full variable domain: GAGVSQSPRYKVAKRGRDVALRCDSISGHVTLYWYRQTLGQGSEVLTYSQSDAQRDKSGRPSGRFSAERPERSVSTLKIQRTEQGDSAVYLCASSVGLNNEQFFGPGTRLTVL.

Turning to this clone: Different DNA sequences within this sample yield the same CDR3. The CDR3 region is CASSLGNEQYF. DNA of the CDR3: TGTGCCAGCAGCTTAGGTAACGAGCAGTACTTC. The gene calls are TRBV11-2 and TRBJ2-7; D not resolved. V lost 1 base and J 5 bases, leaving 3 bases between the germline ends. CDR3 size: 11 residues. From germline, CDR1 is SGHAT and CDR2 FQNNGV.

This clone was seen a few times. The chain has TRBV2 and TRBJ2-1; TRBD2 agrees at 10 bases. This CDR3 contains 15 residues. Germline lookup yields CDR1 SNHLY and CDR2 FYNNEI. Trimming removed 4 bases from V and 6 bases from J; junction bases left unmatched: 6. The CDR3: CASSGGSGRFNEQFF. Written as DNA, the CDR3 is TGTGCCAGCAGTGGAGGTAGCGGGAGGTTCAATGAGCAGTTCTTC. The full variable domain, rest sourced from reference TRBV2 and TRBJ2-1, is EPEVTQTPSHQVTQMGQEVILRCVPISNHLYFYWYRQILGQKVEFLVSFYNNEISEKSEIFDDQFSVERPDGSNFTLKIRSTKLEDSAMYFCASSGGSGRFNEQFFGPGTRLTVL.

This clone was counted between two and nine times. The chain is built from TRBV28 and TRBJ2-1, with D tentatively TRBD1 (6 bases). The CDR3 is 16 residues long. Germline CDR1 MDHEN, CDR2 SYDVKM. Trimming left V 4 bases short and J 1 base short, with 14 bases between. CDR3 sequence reads: CASSSHRDGSYNEQFF. DNA for the CDR3: TGTGCCAGCAGTTCACACAGGGATGGGTCCTACAATGAGCAGTTCTTC.

This clone was picked up a small number of times. V is TRBV23-1 and J is TRBJ1-1; D gene ambiguous. TRBV23-1 counts as an open reading frame of uncertain function. Trimming shortened V by 0 bases and J by 0 bases, and 11 bases separated the two germline ends. The CDR3 length is 16 residues. The CDR3 bases are TGCGCCAGCAGTCAATCTGAAGAGGAGGTGAACACTGAAGCTTTCTTT. This sequence encodes CASSQSEEEVNTEAFF.

This clone was seen a few times. J is TRBJ2-7 and V is TRBV25-1; weak D call: TRBD2 (5 bases). Germline V gene lookup returns CDR1 MGHDK and CDR2 SYGVNS. CDR3 length equals 15 residues. Trimming removed 3 bases from V and 4 bases from J, with 16 bases in between. The CDR3 DNA is TGTGCCAGCAGTGATCCGGGGAGTGTGGTGTACGAGCAGTACTTC. Translated, it gives CASSDPGSVVYEQYF.